Here is one T cell receptor (beta chain) with its context. Per the original data handling: Researchers report that nucleated cell counts were estimated from reference gene primer amplification. The protocol was immunoSEQ multiplex PCR, while the TCRdb copy is restricted to in-frame clones and leaves out a portion. V and J calls plus clone size are reproduced from that table; the DNA served to infer D and trimming. In the table there are approximately 300,000 clones, around 89% of which are singletons. The CDR3 consists of 15 residues. V was clipped by 2 bases and J by 7 bases, with 18 bases between them. Germline lookup yields CDR1 SGHDT and CDR2 YYEEEE. This sample was taken from a study of blood T cell repertoires in COVID-19. Overall study context: Whether acute or convalescent, the COVID-19 samples came from the United States, Italy and Spain. The cDNA or gDNA used as material had been derived from T cells, B-cell-depleted T cells, or PBMCs.

The sequenced sample consisted of peripheral blood. The chain combines TRBV5-6 with TRBJ1-2; D not resolved. The clonotype was recovered from a man between 40 and 49 years old with acute or convalescent COVID-19. The CDR3 nucleotides read TGTGCCAGCAGCTTCGGTTGGACGGACCGGGGTGGCTACACCTTC. As protein: CASSFGWTDRGGYTF.